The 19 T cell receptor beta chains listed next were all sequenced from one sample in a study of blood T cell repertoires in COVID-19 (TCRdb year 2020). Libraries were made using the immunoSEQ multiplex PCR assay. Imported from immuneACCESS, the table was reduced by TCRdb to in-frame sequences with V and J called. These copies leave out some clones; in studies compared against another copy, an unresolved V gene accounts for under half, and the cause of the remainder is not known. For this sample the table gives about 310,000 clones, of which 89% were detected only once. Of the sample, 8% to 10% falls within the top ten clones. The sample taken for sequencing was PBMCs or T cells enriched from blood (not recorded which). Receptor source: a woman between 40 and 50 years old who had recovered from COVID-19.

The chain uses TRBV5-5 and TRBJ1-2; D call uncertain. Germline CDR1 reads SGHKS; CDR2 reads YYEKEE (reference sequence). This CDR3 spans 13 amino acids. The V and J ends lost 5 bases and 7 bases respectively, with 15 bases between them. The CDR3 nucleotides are TGTGCCAGCAGTCGGCAGGCCCCCTTTGGCTACACCTTC. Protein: CASSRQAPFGYTF.

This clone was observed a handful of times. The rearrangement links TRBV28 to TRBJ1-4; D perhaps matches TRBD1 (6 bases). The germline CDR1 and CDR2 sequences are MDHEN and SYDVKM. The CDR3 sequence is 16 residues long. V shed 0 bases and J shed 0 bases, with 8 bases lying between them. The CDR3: CASSLWRGPTNEKLFF. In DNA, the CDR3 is TGTGCCAGCAGTTTATGGCGGGGGCCAACTAATGAAAAACTGTTTTTT. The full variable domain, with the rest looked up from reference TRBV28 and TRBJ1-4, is DVKVTQSSRYLVKRTGEKVFLECVQDMDHENMFWYRQDPGLGLRLIYFSYDVKMKEKGDIPEGYSVSREKKERFSLILESASTNQTSMYLCASSLWRGPTNEKLFFGSGTQLSVL.

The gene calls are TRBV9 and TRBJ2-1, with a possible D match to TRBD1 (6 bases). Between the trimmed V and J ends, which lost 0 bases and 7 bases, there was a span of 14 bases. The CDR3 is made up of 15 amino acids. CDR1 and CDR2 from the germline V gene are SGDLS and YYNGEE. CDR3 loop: CASSVAGARKNEQFF. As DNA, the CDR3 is TGTGCCAGCAGCGTAGCAGGGGCGCGGAAAAATGAGCAGTTCTTC. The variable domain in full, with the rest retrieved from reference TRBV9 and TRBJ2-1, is DSGVTQTPKHLITATGQRVTLRCSPRSGDLSVYWYQQSLDQGLQFLIQYYNGEERAKGNILERFSAQQFPDLHSELNLSSLELGDSALYFCASSVAGARKNEQFFGPGTRLTVL.

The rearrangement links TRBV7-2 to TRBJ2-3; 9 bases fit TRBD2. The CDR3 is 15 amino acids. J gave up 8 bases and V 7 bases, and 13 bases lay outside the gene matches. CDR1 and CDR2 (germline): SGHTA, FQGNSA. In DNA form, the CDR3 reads TGTGCCAGCACCCAGGGACTAGCCAGGAGCGGTACGCAGTATTTT. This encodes CASTQGLARSGTQYF.

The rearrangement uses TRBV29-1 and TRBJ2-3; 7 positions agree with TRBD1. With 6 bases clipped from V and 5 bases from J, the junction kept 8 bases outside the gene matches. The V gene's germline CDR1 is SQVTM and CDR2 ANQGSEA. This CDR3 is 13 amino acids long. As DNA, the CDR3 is TGCAGCGTAATTCGACAGGGTCAAGATACGCAGTATTTT. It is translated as CSVIRQGQDTQYF.

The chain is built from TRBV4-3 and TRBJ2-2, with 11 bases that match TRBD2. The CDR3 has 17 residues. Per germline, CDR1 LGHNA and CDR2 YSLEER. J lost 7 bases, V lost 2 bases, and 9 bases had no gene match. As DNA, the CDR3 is TGCGCCAGCAGCCAATTTATAGCGGGAGGGCCGGGCGGGGAGCTGTTTTTT. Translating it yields CASSQFIAGGPGGELFF.

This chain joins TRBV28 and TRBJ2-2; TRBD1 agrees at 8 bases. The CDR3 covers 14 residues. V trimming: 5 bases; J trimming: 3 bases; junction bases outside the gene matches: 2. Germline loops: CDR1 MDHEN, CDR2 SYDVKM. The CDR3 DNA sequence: TGTGCCAGCAGTCGGACAGGGTACACCGGGGAGCTGTTTTTT. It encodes CASSRTGYTGELFF.

The DNA of the CDR3 is TGTGCCACCAGCAGAGGGGGTAACAGGAGGGCCGGGGAGCTGTTTTTT. Its translation is CATSRGGNRRAGELFF. The rearrangement links TRBV15 to TRBJ2-2; weak D call: TRBD2 (6 bases). Trimming removed 1 base at V and 6 bases at J, with 15 bases between. Germline loops: CDR1 LNHNV, CDR2 YYDKDF (reference sequence). The CDR3 loop spans 16 amino acids.

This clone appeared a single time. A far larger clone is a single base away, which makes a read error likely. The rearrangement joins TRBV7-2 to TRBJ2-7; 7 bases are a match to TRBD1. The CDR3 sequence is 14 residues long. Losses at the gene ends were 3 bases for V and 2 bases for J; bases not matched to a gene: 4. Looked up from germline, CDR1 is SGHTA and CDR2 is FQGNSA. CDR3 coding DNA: TGTGCCAGCAGCTTGGGGACAGTCCCCTACGAGCAGTACTTC. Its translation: CASSLGTVPYEQYF.

The CDR3 region is CAISEAGDTQYF. CDR3 DNA sequence: TGTGCCATCAGCGAGGCAGGAGATACGCAGTATTTT. This chain uses TRBV10-3 with TRBJ2-3, with D uncertain. The CDR3 sequence is 12 residues long. Per germline, CDR1 ENHRY and CDR2 SYGVKD. V shed 6 bases and J shed 5 bases, with 9 bases lying between them.

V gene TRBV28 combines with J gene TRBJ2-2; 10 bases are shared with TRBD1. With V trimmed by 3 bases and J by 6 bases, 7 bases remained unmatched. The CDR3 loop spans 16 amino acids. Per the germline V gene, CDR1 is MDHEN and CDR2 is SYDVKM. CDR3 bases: TGTGCCAGCAGTTTGGTCGGACAGGGGGGTCCCGGGGAGCTGTTTTTT. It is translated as CASSLVGQGGPGELFF.

The DNA for the CDR3 is TGTGCAAGTGGGACTGTCGGCCCGACTAATGAAAAACTGTTTTTT. This translates into CASGTVGPTNEKLFF. The rearrangement joins TRBV12-2 to TRBJ1-4. TRBV12-2 is listed as a pseudogene. This CDR3 comprises 15 residues.

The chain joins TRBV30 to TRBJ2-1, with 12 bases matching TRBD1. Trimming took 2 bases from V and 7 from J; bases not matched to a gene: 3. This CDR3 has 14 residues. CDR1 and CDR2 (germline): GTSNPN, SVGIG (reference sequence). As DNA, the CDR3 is TGTGCCTGGAGTACGGGACAGGGGGCAAATGAGCAGTTCTTC. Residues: CAWSTGQGANEQFF.

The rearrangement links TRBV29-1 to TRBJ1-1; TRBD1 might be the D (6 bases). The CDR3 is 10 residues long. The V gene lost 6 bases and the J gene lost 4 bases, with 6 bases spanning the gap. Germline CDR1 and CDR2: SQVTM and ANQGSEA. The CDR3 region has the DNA TGCAGCGTGGGGGCCACTGAAGCTTTCTTT. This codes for CSVGATEAFF.

CDR3 nucleotide sequence: TGTGCCAGCAGTTATCCTAGCGGGGCCCCGGGCTACAATGAGCAGTTCTTC. Its translation: CASSYPSGAPGYNEQFF. The V call is TRBV6-2 or TRBV6-3, the J call TRBJ2-1; 9 bases align to TRBD2. J gave up 3 bases and V 3 bases, and 9 bases lay outside the gene matches. The CDR3 contains 17 residues. Looked up from germline, CDR1 is MNHEY and CDR2 is SVGEGT.

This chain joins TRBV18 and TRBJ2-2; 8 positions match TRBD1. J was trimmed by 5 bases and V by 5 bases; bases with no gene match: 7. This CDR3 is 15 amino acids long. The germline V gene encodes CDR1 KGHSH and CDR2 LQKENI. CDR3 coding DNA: TGTGCCAGCTCAGAAGGACAGGGCGGGACCGGGGAGCTGTTTTTT. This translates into CASSEGQGGTGELFF.

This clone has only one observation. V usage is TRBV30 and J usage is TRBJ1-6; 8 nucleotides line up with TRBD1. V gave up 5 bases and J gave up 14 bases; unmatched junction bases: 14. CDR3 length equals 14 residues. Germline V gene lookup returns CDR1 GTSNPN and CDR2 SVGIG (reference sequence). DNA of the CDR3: TGTGCCTGGGGCCGGACAGGGACCCCCGTCTCCCTCCACTTT. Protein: CAWGRTGTPVSLHF.

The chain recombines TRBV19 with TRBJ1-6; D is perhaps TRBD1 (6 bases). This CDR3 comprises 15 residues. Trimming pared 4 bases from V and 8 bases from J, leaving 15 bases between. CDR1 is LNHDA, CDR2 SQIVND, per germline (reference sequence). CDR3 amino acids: CASSTGDGWYSPLHF. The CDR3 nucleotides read TGTGCCAGTAGTACAGGGGACGGTTGGTATTCACCCCTCCACTTT.

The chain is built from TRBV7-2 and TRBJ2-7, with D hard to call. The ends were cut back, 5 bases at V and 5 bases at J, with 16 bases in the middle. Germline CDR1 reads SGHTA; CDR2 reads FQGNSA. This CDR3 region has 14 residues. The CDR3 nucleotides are TGTGCCAGCAGCCGCGTCCGGGTTTACGACGAGCAGTACTTC. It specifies CASSRVRVYDEQYF.